This entry lists 20 T cell receptor beta chains sequenced from one sample in a study of T-cell memory formation after mild COVID-19. Via MiXCR, TCRdb re-called the 5' RACE reads, giving one row per CDR3 protein. The sample holds around 260,000 distinct CDR3 sequences; roughly 17% are singletons and the top ten take over 20%. Sequenced sample: PBMCs or a T cell subset sorted from them (not recorded which). The receptors were sampled from a man between 18 and 29 years old who had mild COVID-19 (a few samples of this study predate the infection). Cell type and time point are not known.

This clonotype was picked up a small number of times. The CDR3 coding sequence is TGTGCCACCAGCGCCCGGACAGGAGAGACCCAGTACTTC. Protein product: CATSARTGETQYF. The chain is built from TRBV15 and TRBJ2-5; 7 nucleotides match TRBD1. Germline lookup yields CDR1 LNHNV and CDR2 YYDKDF (reference sequence). This CDR3 spans 13 amino acids. V was clipped by 5 bases and J by 4 bases; unmatched bases: 4.

The chain uses TRBV2 and TRBJ2-2; D may be TRBD2 (5 bases). CDR1 and CDR2 (germline): SNHLY, FYNNEI. V lost 4 bases and J lost 3, with 12 bases in between. CDR3 size: 15 residues. Here the CDR3 reads CASSGPGVYTGELFF. The CDR3 DNA follows: TGTGCCAGCAGTGGTCCCGGGGTCTACACCGGGGAGCTGTTTTTT.

This clonotype was recorded a few times. The chain has TRBV6-1 and TRBJ2-7; D may match TRBD1 or TRBD2 (5 bases each). The V end was cut by 10 bases, the J end by 2 bases, with 15 bases between. The CDR3 is 13 residues long. Germline CDR1 is MNHNS and CDR2 is SASEGT. For the CDR3, the DNA is TGTGCCAATCTCCGGGACGGGACCTACGAGCAGTACTTC. Protein product: CANLRDGTYEQYF.

This clonotype was seen a few times. The chain links TRBV5-1 to TRBJ1-2; no clear D. Germline CDR1 reads SGHRS; CDR2 reads YFSETQ. The CDR3 covers 16 residues. Trimming pared 4 bases from V and 1 base from J, leaving 17 bases between. CDR3 region: CASSPTGGSGNYGYTF. The CDR3 coding sequence is TGCGCCAGCAGCCCGACGGGAGGGTCGGGTAACTATGGCTACACCTTC.

The chain recombines TRBV7-9 with TRBJ2-5; TRBD1 is a possible D gene (6 bases). The V gene lost 1 base and the J gene lost 5 bases, with 14 bases spanning the gap. The germline CDR1 and CDR2 sequences are SEHNR and FQNEAQ (reference sequence). The CDR3 totals 15 residues. The CDR3 sequence: CASSLEQGIKETQYF. The CDR3 bases are TGTGCCAGCAGCTTAGAACAGGGAATTAAGGAGACCCAGTACTTC.

The rearrangement uses TRBV6-2 or TRBV6-3 and TRBJ1-2; unclear D gene. V shed 7 bases and J shed 2 bases, with 11 bases lying between them. CDR1 is MNHEY, CDR2 SVGEGT, per germline. The CDR3 has 13 residues. CDR3 amino acids: CASTPDGNYGYTF. The CDR3 DNA is TGTGCCAGCACCCCCGACGGGAACTATGGCTACACCTTC.

This clonotype was detected a few times. The chain recombines TRBV3-1 with TRBJ2-2; a possible D gene is TRBD2 (6 bases). V was shortened by 1 base and J by 3 bases, with 9 bases between the two germline ends. The CDR3 consists of 15 residues. Germline CDR1 reads LGHDT; CDR2 reads YNNKEL (reference sequence). CDR3 loop: CASSQAGVDTGELFF. The CDR3, as DNA: TGTGCCAGCAGCCAAGCGGGGGTAGACACCGGGGAGCTGTTTTTT.

This clonotype showed up just a few times. V and J are TRBV5-1 and TRBJ2-1; D is undetermined. The germline CDR1 and CDR2 sequences are SGHRS and YFSETQ. V lost 0 bases to trimming and J lost 15 bases, with 13 bases between them. This CDR3 has 12 amino acids. CDR3: CASSLAGAVPFF. CDR3 sequence (DNA): TGCGCCAGCAGCTTGGCCGGCGCAGTCCCGTTCTTC.

This clonotype was detected ten times or more. The rearrangement links TRBV11-2 to TRBJ2-4; perhaps TRBD2 as D (5 bases). Between the trimmed V and J ends, which lost 4 bases and 7 bases, there was a span of 8 bases. CDR3 length: 12 amino acids. The germline CDR1 and CDR2 sequences are SGHAT and FQNNGV. The CDR3 bases are TGTGCCAGCAGCTCTACGGGGAACATTCAGTACTTC. Encoded protein: CASSSTGNIQYF. The whole variable domain, filled in from reference TRBV11-2 and TRBJ2-4, reads EAGVAQSPRYKIIEKRQSVAFWCNPISGHATLYWYQQILGQGPKLLIQFQNNGVVDDSQLPKDRFSAERLKGVDSTLKIQPAKLEDSAVYLCASSSTGNIQYFGAGTRLSVL.

This clonotype was recorded a few times. The rearrangement uses TRBV6-5 and TRBJ1-1, with TRBD1 identical over 11 bases. This CDR3 is 14 amino acids long. Looked up from germline, CDR1 is MNHEY and CDR2 is SVGAGI. Germline trimming cut 7 bases from V and 5 bases from J; bases unmatched to any gene: 6. The CDR3 bases are TGTGCCAGCACCATAGGACAGGGGGCGACTGAAGCTTTCTTT. Translating it yields CASTIGQGATEAFF.

The rearrangement uses TRBV12-3 or TRBV12-4 and TRBJ1-4; D is possibly TRBD1 (5 bases). The ends were cut back, 6 bases at V and 3 bases at J, with 14 bases in the middle. The CDR3 runs to 15 residues. The CDR3 reads CASSLGGSANEKLFF. The CDR3 nucleotides read TGTGCCAGCAGCCTTGGGGGTTCAGCTAATGAAAAACTGTTTTTT.

The V gene is TRBV14, the J gene TRBJ2-6, with D possibly matching TRBD1 (6 bases). This CDR3 region has 16 residues. The germline V and J ends were trimmed by 7 bases and 2 bases, with 15 bases remaining between them. From germline, CDR1 is SGHDN and CDR2 FVKESK. Written as DNA, the CDR3 is TGTGCCAGCACACCGGGACAAGGGACTGGGGCCAACGTCCTGACTTTC. It codes for CASTPGQGTGANVLTF.

This clonotype was observed a few times. The chain recombines TRBV4-1 with TRBJ2-2; D remains ambiguous. With 1 base removed from V and 4 bases from J, the gap between germline ends came to 7 bases. Germline V gives CDR1 MGHRA, CDR2 YSYEKL. The CDR3 sequence is 14 residues long. The CDR3 region is CASSQAWFTGELFF. CDR3 in DNA: TGCGCCAGCAGCCAAGCTTGGTTCACCGGGGAGCTGTTTTTT.

In its sample, this clonotype was seen a few times. V gene TRBV7-2 combines with J gene TRBJ2-1; no clear D. There are 12 residues in the CDR3. V was shortened by 5 bases and J by 8 bases, with 10 bases between the two germline ends. Germline lookup yields CDR1 SGHTA and CDR2 FQGNSA. DNA for the CDR3: TGTGCCAGCAGCCTGGACCTGCATGAGCAGTTCTTC. Encoded protein: CASSLDLHEQFF.

This clonotype turned up a few times. The J gene is TRBJ1-2, the V gene TRBV12-3 or TRBV12-4, with 11 bases lining up with TRBD1. The V and J ends lost 4 bases and 8 bases, in that order; junction bases with no gene match: 3. The CDR3 is made up of 13 amino acids. The CDR3 sequence is CASSWTGGWGYTF. In nucleotides, the CDR3 is TGTGCCAGCAGTTGGACAGGGGGCTGGGGCTACACCTTC.

J is TRBJ2-3 and V is TRBV6-2 or TRBV6-3; D not resolved. Germline CDR1 MNHEY, CDR2 SVGEGT. This CDR3 region has 14 residues. The ends were cut back, 6 bases at V and 2 bases at J, with 12 bases in the middle. The DNA of the CDR3 is TGTGCCAGCAGCTTCCGATACGACACAGATACGCAGTATTTT. Its protein is CASSFRYDTDTQYF.

In its sample, this clonotype was seen a few times. The chain joins TRBV10-3 to TRBJ2-7, with D hard to call. Germline CDR1 and CDR2: ENHRY and SYGVKD. V was shortened by 7 bases and J by 3 bases, with 13 bases between the two germline ends. The CDR3 totals 13 residues. In nucleotides, the CDR3 is TGTGCCATCACCGAGCCAGGTTTCTACGAGCAGTACTTC. Translating it yields CAITEPGFYEQYF.

This clonotype was found a few times. The J gene is TRBJ2-5, the V gene TRBV12-3 or TRBV12-4; no clear D gene. Trimming pared 3 bases from V and 7 bases from J, leaving 9 bases between. This CDR3 is 12 amino acids long. CDR3 sequence reads: CASSLSRVTQYF. The DNA of the CDR3 is TGTGCCAGCAGTTTGTCGCGAGTGACCCAGTACTTC.

V gene TRBV12-3 or TRBV12-4 combines with J gene TRBJ1-2; 9 bases fit TRBD1. The trim removed 4 bases at V and 2 bases at J, leaving 5 bases unmatched. CDR3 size: 15 residues. This chain's CDR3 is CASSYLQGANYGYTF. In nucleotides, the CDR3 is TGTGCCAGCAGTTATCTACAGGGGGCAAACTATGGCTACACCTTC.

This clonotype was seen more than once but under ten times. The chain joins TRBV29-1 to TRBJ1-1, with TRBD1 matching 8 bases. J was trimmed by 0 bases and V by 6 bases; bases with no gene match: 6. This CDR3 is 14 amino acids long. Germline lookup yields CDR1 SQVTM and CDR2 ANQGSEA. DNA of the CDR3: TGCAGCGTGGGGAGGACAGGGATGAACACTGAAGCTTTCTTT. Translating it yields CSVGRTGMNTEAFF. Full variable domain (missing parts from reference TRBV29-1 and TRBJ1-1): SAVISQKPSRDICQRGTSLTIQCQVDSQVTMMFWYRQQPGQSLTLIATANQGSEATYESGFVIDKFPISRPNLTFSTLTVSNMSPEDSSIYLCSVGRTGMNTEAFFGQGTRLTVV.